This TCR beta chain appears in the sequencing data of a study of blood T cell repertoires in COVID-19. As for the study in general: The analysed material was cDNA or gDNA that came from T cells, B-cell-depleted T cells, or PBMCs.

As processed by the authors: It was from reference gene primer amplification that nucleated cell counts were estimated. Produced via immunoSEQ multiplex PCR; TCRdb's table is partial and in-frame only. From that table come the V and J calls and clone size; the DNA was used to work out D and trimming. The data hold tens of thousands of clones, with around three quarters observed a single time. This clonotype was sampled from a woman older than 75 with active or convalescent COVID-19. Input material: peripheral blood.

CDR3 loop: CASSFGGAGNTIYF. The CDR3 nucleotides read TGTGCCAGCAGTTTTGGGGGGGCCGGAAACACCATATATTTT. This chain links TRBV27 with TRBJ1-3; D possibly corresponds to TRBD1 (6 bases). Deletions cut 3 bases from V and 4 bases from J, with 10 bases between. The germline V gene encodes CDR1 MNHEY and CDR2 SMNVEV (reference sequence). There are 14 residues in the CDR3.